This T cell receptor (beta chain) was obtained from a study of blood T cells in healthy people across ages. Study observations and caveats: Measured against age, TCR beta diversity per million T cells decreased in a roughly linear manner.

Together with a sample-barcoded 5' primer, a J-beta primer mix was included in a second PCR lasting about 6 to 12 cycles. CDR3-containing paired-end reads numbering at least 2.5 million came from each sample. TCRdb called the 5' RACE reads again in MiXCR, with one record for every CDR3 protein. The sample lists about 1.8 million distinct CDR3 sequences, around 48% occurring once. Note on this clonotype: The antigen remains undetermined.

The CDR3 runs 16 residues. The ends were cut back, 0 bases at V and 2 bases at J, with 14 bases in the middle. The germline V gene has CDR1 SGDLS and CDR2 YYNGEE. Source material: blood. The rearrangement joins TRBV9 to TRBJ2-5; possible D gene TRBD2, 6 bases. The source of this sequence is a woman in her thirties or forties in good health. CDR3 sequence (DNA): TGTGCCAGCAGCGTAGTTTGGGGACTGAATCAAGAGACCCAGTACTTC. Protein: CASSVVWGLNQETQYF. The whole variable domain, filled in from reference TRBV9 and TRBJ2-5, reads DSGVTQTPKHLITATGQRVTLRCSPRSGDLSVYWYQQSLDQGLQFLIQYYNGEERAKGNILERFSAQQFPDLHSELNLSSLELGDSALYFCASSVVWGLNQETQYFGPGTRLLVL.